This section outlines one TCR beta chain sequence together with its context. Its antigen is not yet known. The input lacks base qualities; no much larger clone sits a single base away. Donors were a few dozen systemically healthy Caucasian individuals from Russia aged roughly 6 to 90 years. Each donor gave ten milliliters of peripheral blood, collected into EDTA-treated Vacutainer tubes. Ficoll-Paque density-gradient centrifugation was used to isolate PBMCs, with at least 7 million per sample. Trizol reagent was used to extract total RNA from the PBMCs, yielding at least 5.5 micrograms per sample. For every donor, flow cytometry on a PBMC aliquot measured the percentage of naive CD45RAhigh/CD27high T cells. The data originate from a study of blood T cells in healthy people across ages (dated by TCRdb to 2015 to 2017). Context from the whole study: Template switching captured roughly one uniquely barcoded TCR beta cDNA molecule per two T cells in model experiments. Donors were grouped into four age groups: young (average 16 years), middle-aged (around 39), aged (62) and long-lived (approximately 75). Donors of different ages were randomly distributed across sequencing lanes to avoid experimental bias. Using deep sequencing normalized with unique cDNA molecular identifiers, the study measured how TCR beta repertoire diversity changes with age. The study analyzed two additional independent replicas of 1 million unique cDNA reads from the same blood draw for two donors, one aged 18 to 29 and one aged 80 or older.

The library was produced with 5' RACE. Sequencing was performed on an Illumina HiSeq 2500. The second PCR ran for roughly 7 to 12 cycles and used a J-beta primer mix along with a sample-barcoded 5' primer. A template-switch 5' adaptor carrying 12 random nucleotides introduced a unique molecular identifier onto each TCR beta cDNA molecule. Each sample yielded at least 2.5 million CDR3-containing paired-end reads. All of the RNA was converted into first-strand cDNA using the Mint cDNA synthesis kit, with a TRBC-specific oligonucleotide serving as the primer. Following uracil-DNA glycosylase treatment, a first 18-cycle PCR with universal primers M1SS and BC2_uni_R was performed on all cDNA. As for the authors' bioinformatics: Normalization of each sample was performed by random selection of 1 million high-quality reads, each carrying a distinct molecular identifier. Instead of being binned into consensus sequences, reads with shared molecular identifiers were discarded. CDR3 identification, clonotype clustering and error correction used MiTCR with a Q25 quality threshold and the strictest error-elimination algorithm. A nonparametric unseen species model with Euler transformation was used to estimate a lower bound on total TCR beta diversity. The public reads were reprocessed in TCRdb via fastp at Q25 and MiXCR, keeping in-frame beta chains. Each CDR3 protein gets just one entry, which takes the most common genes and DNA from the rows behind it. In this record, the V and J calls reflect TCRdb's handling and not the investigators' own analysis. This sample comprises roughly 800,000 distinct CDR3 sequences, 50% to 65% of them detected only once. Around 41% of the sample lies in the top ten.

General conclusions and limits of the study: There was a strong correlation between observed TCR beta diversity and the percentage of naive T cells measured by flow cytometry. Since profiling was done on bulk unsorted PBMCs, naive and antigen-experienced compartments could not be conclusively compared. Observed TCR beta diversity per million T cells fell roughly linearly with age, and a significant reduction was already apparent by age approximately 40. Compared with the aged group, the long-lived group had more naive CD4+ T cells, fewer expanded clones and increased TCR diversity, a pattern suggesting age selection. Because the CMV infection status of the donors was unknown, age-related changes in expanded clonotypes may potentially have been confounded. Estimates of total diversity based on one million sequenced T cells were regarded as lower bounds and as underestimates.

Specimen: blood. This clonotype was sampled from a man older than 75 in good health.

The CDR3 protein: CASSKGPILRLRDSYGYTF. The DNA sequence follows: TGTGCCAGCAGCAAAGGCCCGATTCTTCGGCTTAGGGACAGCTATGGCTACACCTTC. The chain is assembled from TRBV7-2 and TRBJ1-2; TRBD1 fits 7 bases in the junction. The germline V gene sets CDR1 to SGHTA and CDR2 to FQGNSA. V and J are trimmed by 5 bases and 4 bases, and the gene matches miss 22 bases of the junction. The CDR3 covers 19 residues, taking in both the cysteine and the phenylalanine. Only the CDR3 part of the read is kept: 57 bases, read in frame from the first base.